What follows is one T cell receptor (beta chain) and its context. The data were obtained in a study of blood T cell repertoires in COVID-19. About the study: Some COVID-19 samples were acute and others convalescent; all came from the United States, Italy and Spain. PBMCs, B-cell-depleted T cells, or T cells were the source of the cDNA or gDNA that made up the material.

V shed 0 bases and J 1 base; nucleotides not matched to a gene: 2. Germline values: CDR1 LGHNA, CDR2 YNFKEQ. CDR3 length: 15 residues. As handled by the study authors: Scientists estimated how many nucleated cells there were by amplifying reference gene primers. Sequencing used immunoSEQ multiplex PCR; TCRdb keeps in-frame clones, though not all of them. V, J and clone size were drawn from that table, and D and trimming were deduced from the DNA. The sample includes 130,000 to 150,000 clones, more than 75% of them seen just once. This receptor was taken from a man between 50 and 59 years old who had recovered from COVID-19. This chain connects TRBV4-2 to TRBJ1-1, with 7 bases aligning to TRBD1. The sample was peripheral blood. CDR3 loop: CASSQDRTGNTEAFF. As DNA, the CDR3 is TGTGCCAGCAGCCAAGATCGGACAGGGAACACTGAAGCTTTCTTT.